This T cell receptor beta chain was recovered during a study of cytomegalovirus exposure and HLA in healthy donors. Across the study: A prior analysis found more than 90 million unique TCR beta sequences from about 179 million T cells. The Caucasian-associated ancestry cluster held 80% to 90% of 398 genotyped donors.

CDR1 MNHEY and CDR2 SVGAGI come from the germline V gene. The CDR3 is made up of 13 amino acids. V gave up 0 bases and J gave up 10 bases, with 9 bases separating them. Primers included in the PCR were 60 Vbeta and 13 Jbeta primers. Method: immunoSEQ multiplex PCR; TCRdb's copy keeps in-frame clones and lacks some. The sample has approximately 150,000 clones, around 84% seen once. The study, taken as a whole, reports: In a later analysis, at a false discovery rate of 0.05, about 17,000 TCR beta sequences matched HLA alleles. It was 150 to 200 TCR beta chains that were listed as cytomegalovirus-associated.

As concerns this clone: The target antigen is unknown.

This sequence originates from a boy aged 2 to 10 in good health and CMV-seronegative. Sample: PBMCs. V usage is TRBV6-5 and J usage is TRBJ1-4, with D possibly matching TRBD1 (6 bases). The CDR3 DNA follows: TGTGCCAGCAGTTACTCTAGGGGGGGAAAACTGTTTTTT. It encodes CASSYSRGGKLFF.